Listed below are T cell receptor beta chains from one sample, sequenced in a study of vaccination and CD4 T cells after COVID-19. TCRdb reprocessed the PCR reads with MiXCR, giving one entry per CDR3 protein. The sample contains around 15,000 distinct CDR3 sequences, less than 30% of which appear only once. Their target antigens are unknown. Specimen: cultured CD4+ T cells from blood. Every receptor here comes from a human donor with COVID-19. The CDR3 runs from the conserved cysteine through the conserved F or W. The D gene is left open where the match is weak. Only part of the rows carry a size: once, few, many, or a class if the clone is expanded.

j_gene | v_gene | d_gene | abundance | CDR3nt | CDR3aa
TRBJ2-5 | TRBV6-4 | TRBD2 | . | TGTGCCAGCAACCTCCGGGGGGGCCGGAGGGTGGAGACCCAGTACTTC | CASNLRGGRRVETQYF
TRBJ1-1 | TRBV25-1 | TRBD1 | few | TGTGCCAGCAGAGATACAGGGGGTGCTGAAGCTTTCTTT | CASRDTGGAEAFF
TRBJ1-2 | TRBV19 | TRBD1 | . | TGTGCCAGTAGTTTCCAGGGGGTAAGAAACTATGGCTACACCTTC | CASSFQGVRNYGYTF
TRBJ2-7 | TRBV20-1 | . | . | TGCAGTGCTAGACCGGGGAATTCCTACGAGCAGTACTTC | CSARPGNSYEQYF
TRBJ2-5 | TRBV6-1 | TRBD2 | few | TGTGCCAGCAGCTCCGGGGGGGCTGGAGAGACCCAGTACTTC | CASSSGGAGETQYF
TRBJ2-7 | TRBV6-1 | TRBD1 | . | TGTGCCAGCGGCCACCCCCGGGACAGGGGCGGAGAGCAGTACTTC | CASGHPRDRGGEQYF
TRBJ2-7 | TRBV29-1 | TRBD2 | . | TGCAGCGTTGAAGATGGGCGGGGGGGCCCTTACGAGCAGTACTTC | CSVEDGRGGPYEQYF
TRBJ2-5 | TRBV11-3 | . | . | TGTGCCAGCAGCTTAGTGGCAGGATCAGGGGCCCAGTACTTC | CASSLVAGSGAQYF
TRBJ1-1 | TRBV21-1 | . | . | TGTGCCACAACCAGGGGGCGAAGTTGGGGTAGCTCAAACACTGAAGCTTTCTTT | CATTRGRSWGSSNTEAFF
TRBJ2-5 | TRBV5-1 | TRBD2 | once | TGCGCCAGCAGCGTCGGACTAGCGCGAGAGACCCAGTACTTC | CASSVGLARETQYF
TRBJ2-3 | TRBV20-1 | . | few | TGCAGTGCTAGACTCCAGACAGATACGCAGTATTTT | CSARLQTDTQYF
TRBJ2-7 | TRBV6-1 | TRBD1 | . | TGTGCCAGCACCCGACAGGGACGGAGCTACGAGCAGTACTTC | CASTRQGRSYEQYF
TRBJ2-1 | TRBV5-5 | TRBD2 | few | TGTGCCAGCAGCCCGGGACTAGCGGGGTACAATGAGCAGTTCTTC | CASSPGLAGYNEQFF
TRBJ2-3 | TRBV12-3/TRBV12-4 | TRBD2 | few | TGTGCCAGCAGTCCCCGGGGGGGAGATACGCAGTATTTT | CASSPRGGDTQYF
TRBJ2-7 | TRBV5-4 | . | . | TGTGCCAGCAGCTCGGGCCGGCGGACGGGGTCTGACGAGCAGTACTTC | CASSSGRRTGSDEQYF
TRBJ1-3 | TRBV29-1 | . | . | TGCAGCGTTGTGCCCGGCTCTGGAAACACCATATATTTT | CSVVPGSGNTIYF
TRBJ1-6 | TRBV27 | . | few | TGTGCCAGCAACCTAAGGGGCATCAGCTCCTATAATTCACCCCTCCACTTT | CASNLRGISSYNSPLHF
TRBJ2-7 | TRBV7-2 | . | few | TGTGCCAGCAGCTTAGGTTTTTCCGGCTACGAGCAGTACTTC | CASSLGFSGYEQYF
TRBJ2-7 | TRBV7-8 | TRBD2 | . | TGTGCCAGCAGCTTAGTAGGGCCTAGCGGGCCTTACTCCTACGAGCAGTACTTC | CASSLVGPSGPYSYEQYF
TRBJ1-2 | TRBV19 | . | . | TGTGCCAGTAAATCGAAGGGGCAGGGTGACTATGGCTACACCTTC | CASKSKGQGDYGYTF
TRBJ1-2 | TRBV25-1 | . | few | TGTGCCAGCAGTGAATACAGGGACTATGGCTACACCTTC | CASSEYRDYGYTF
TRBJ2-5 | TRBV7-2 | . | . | TGTGCCAGCAGCCCGGCGAGGGCGGGGTCGAGGACCCAGTACTTC | CASSPARAGSRTQYF
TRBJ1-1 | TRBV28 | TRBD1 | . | TGTGCCAGCACCGGACAGGGGGCGAACACTGAAGCTTTCTTT | CASTGQGANTEAFF
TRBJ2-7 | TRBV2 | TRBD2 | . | TGTGCCAGCATAAGTCTAGCGGGGCTGTACGAGCAGTACTTC | CASISLAGLYEQYF
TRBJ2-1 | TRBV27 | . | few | TGTGCCAGCCTCAGGGAAGGCTCCTACAATGAGCAGTTCTTC | CASLREGSYNEQFF
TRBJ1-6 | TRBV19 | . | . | TGTGCCAGCCGCTTAGGGGGGGATTATAATTCACCCCTCCACTTT | CASRLGGDYNSPLHF
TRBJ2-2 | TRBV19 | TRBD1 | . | TGTGCCAGTAAAAAGAAGTGGGACAGGGCCACCGGGGAGCTGTTTTTT | CASKKKWDRATGELFF
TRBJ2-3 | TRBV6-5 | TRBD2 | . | TGTGCCAGCAGTTACTCGGGTATTGGCGGGGGGGGCACAGATACGCAGTATTTT | CASSYSGIGGGGTDTQYF
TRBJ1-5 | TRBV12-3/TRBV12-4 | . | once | TGTGCCAGCAGGGCTACTACAGGGACGGGTCAGCCCCAGCATTTT | CASRATTGTGQPQHF
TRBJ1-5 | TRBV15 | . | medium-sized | TGTGCCACCAGGGCGGGTAGGGAAACTAATCAGCCCCAGCATTTT | CATRAGRETNQPQHF
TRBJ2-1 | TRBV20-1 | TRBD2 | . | TGCAGTGCTAGAGATCCTACTAGCGGGGGGAAAAATGAGCAGTTCTTC | CSARDPTSGGKNEQFF
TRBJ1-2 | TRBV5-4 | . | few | TGTGCCAGCAGCTTGGAAATCCGGACAGCCGACCTATTGAGAGGCTACACCTTC | CASSLEIRTADLLRGYTF
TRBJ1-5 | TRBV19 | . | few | TGTGCCAGTAACCCCGGGACTTTGGGGCGTCAGCCCCAGCATTTT | CASNPGTLGRQPQHF
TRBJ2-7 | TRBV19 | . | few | TGTGCCAGTAGTATAGTTTCGGGGCCCCCGGGCGAGCAGTACTTC | CASSIVSGPPGEQYF
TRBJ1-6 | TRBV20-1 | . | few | TGCAGTGCTAGTTCCTCGACAGGTCATAATTCACCCCTCCACTTT | CSASSSTGHNSPLHF
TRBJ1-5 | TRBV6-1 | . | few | TGTGCCAGCATTGGCGTTCCTAGCAATCAGCCCCAGCATTTT | CASIGVPSNQPQHF
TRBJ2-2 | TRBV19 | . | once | TGTGCCAGTAGTATAGAACTAGGGCCGGGTCCCGGGGAGCTGTTTTTT | CASSIELGPGPGELFF
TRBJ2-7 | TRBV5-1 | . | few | TGCGCCAGCAGCTTGTTGGGGGACTACGAGCAGTACTTC | CASSLLGDYEQYF
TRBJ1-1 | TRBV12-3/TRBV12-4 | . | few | TGTGCCAGCAGTTTATCTGGGAAGTACACTGAAGCTTTCTTT | CASSLSGKYTEAFF
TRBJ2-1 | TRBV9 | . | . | TGTGCCAGCAGCGTAAACGGCTACAATGAGCAGTTCTTC | CASSVNGYNEQFF
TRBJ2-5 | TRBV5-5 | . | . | TGTGCCAGCAGCCTCCGGACTCCGGGGGAGACCCAGTACTTC | CASSLRTPGETQYF
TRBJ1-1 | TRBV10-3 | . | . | TGTGCCATCAGTGGGGGACCGAACACTGAAGCTTTCTTT | CAISGGPNTEAFF
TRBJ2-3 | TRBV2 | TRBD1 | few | TGTGCCAGCAGCCCAGAGGGACAGGGGGCAGATACGCAGTATTTT | CASSPEGQGADTQYF
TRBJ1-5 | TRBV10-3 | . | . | TGTGCCATCACGCACCGTCCAGAGAAACCGGGGGGAGAAAATCAGCCCCAGCATTTT | CAITHRPEKPGGENQPQHF
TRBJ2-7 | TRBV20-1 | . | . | TGCAGTGCTAGAGATACCGGACAGACGACCTCTTACGAGCAGTACTTC | CSARDTGQTTSYEQYF
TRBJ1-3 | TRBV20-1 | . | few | TGCAGTGCTAAAAAACGTACAGGGTCTGGAAACACCATATATTTT | CSAKKRTGSGNTIYF
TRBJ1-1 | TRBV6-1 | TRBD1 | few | TGTGCCGGCAAAACAGGGGCTGGCACTGAAGCTTTCTTT | CAGKTGAGTEAFF
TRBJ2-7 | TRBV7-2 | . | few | TGTGCCAGCAGCTTAGCGTACCAGGGTGCCTACGAGCAGTACTTC | CASSLAYQGAYEQYF
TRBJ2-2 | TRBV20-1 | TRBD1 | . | TGCAGTGCTTTTGGGACAGACAACACCGGGGAGCTGTTTTTT | CSAFGTDNTGELFF
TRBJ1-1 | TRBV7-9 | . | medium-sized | TGTGCCAGCAGCCCTAAACACAGGGTTGGGACTGAAGCTTTCTTT | CASSPKHRVGTEAFF
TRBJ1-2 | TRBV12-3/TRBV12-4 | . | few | TGTGCCAGCAGTTTAGAGGCGGTCCTAGGCTACACCTTC | CASSLEAVLGYTF
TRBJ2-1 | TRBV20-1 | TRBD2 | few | TGCAGTGCTAGAGAACCGGGACTAGACGTCATCGATGAGCAGTTCTTC | CSAREPGLDVIDEQFF
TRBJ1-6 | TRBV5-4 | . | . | TGTGCCAGCAGCTTGGAGTCAGGGACCAATTCACCCCTCCACTTT | CASSLESGTNSPLHF